The 31 T cell receptor beta chains reported below all come from one sample, sequenced in a study of blood T cell repertoires in COVID-19. Measured with immunoSEQ multiplex PCR; TCRdb has only the in-frame clones, and not every one. The repertoire has roughly 250,000 clones, about 85% of them found once; the top ten carry approximately 4.3%. Sequences were obtained from peripheral blood. All receptors derive from a man aged 55 to 70 who had recovered from COVID-19.

The chain joins TRBV6-1 to TRBJ1-2; 10 bases are a match to TRBD1. Germline CDR1 is MNHNS and CDR2 is SASEGT. This CDR3 is 14 amino acids long. V shed 5 bases and J 7 bases; nucleotides not matched to a gene: 7. The CDR3 reads CASSSPTGGLGYTF. In nucleotides, the CDR3 is TGTGCCAGCAGTTCCCCGACAGGGGGCCTTGGCTACACCTTC.

This clone was observed a single time. The V gene is TRBV7-2, the J gene TRBJ1-2, with D possibly TRBD1 on 5 matching bases. Germline CDR1 reads SGHTA; CDR2 reads FQGNSA. The CDR3 is 15 residues long. Trimming took 1 base from V and 4 from J, leaving 13 bases between them. The CDR3: CASSLVPGYLYGYTF. The CDR3 coding sequence is TGTGCCAGCAGCTTAGTTCCAGGGTATCTCTATGGCTACACCTTC. Full variable domain (missing parts from reference TRBV7-2 and TRBJ1-2): GAGVSQSPSNKVTEKGKDVELRCDPISGHTALYWYRQSLGQGLEFLIYFQGNSAPDKSGLPSDRFSAERTGGSVSTLTIQRTQQEDSAVYLCASSLVPGYLYGYTFGSGTRLTVV.

The chain employs TRBV7-7 and TRBJ1-3, with a tentative D call TRBD1 (5 bases). Germline V lookup: CDR1 SSHAT, CDR2 FNYEAQ (reference sequence). CDR3 length equals 15 residues. V shed 3 bases and J shed 2 bases, with 11 bases lying between them. The CDR3 sequence: CASSLGQEPGNTIYF. CDR3 nucleotides: TGTGCCAGCAGCTTGGGGCAGGAACCTGGAAACACCATATATTTT.

The V and J genes are TRBV2 and TRBJ1-2; TRBD1 aligns across 8 bases. The CDR3 loop spans 15 amino acids. Germline trimming cut 4 bases from V and 0 bases from J; bases unmatched to any gene: 4. Germline V CDR1 and CDR2: SNHLY, FYNNEI. CDR3 in DNA: TGTGCCAGCAGTGGACAGGGGCTAGCTAACTATGGCTACACCTTC. It encodes CASSGQGLANYGYTF.

In DNA, the CDR3 is TGTGCCAGCAGTACACCGGGCGAACGGGGGACCCAGTACTTC. It yields the protein CASSTPGERGTQYF. The chain uses TRBV7-8 and TRBJ2-5; D is possibly TRBD2 (5 bases). This CDR3 spans 14 amino acids. The V gene's germline CDR1 is SGHVS and CDR2 FQNEAQ. Trimming shortened V by 6 bases and J by 7 bases, and 18 bases separated the two germline ends.

This chain links TRBV13 with TRBJ2-2; TRBD1 might be the D (7 bases). This CDR3 comprises 15 residues. Germline V gene lookup returns CDR1 PRHDT and CDR2 FYEKMQ (reference sequence). The V end was cut by 7 bases, the J end by 7 bases, with 19 bases between. CDR3 amino acids: CASTGRRGQIGELFF. The CDR3 DNA sequence: TGTGCCAGCACCGGAAGGAGGGGGCAGATCGGGGAGCTGTTTTTT.

J is TRBJ2-3 and V is TRBV9, with TRBD2 identical over 9 bases. V was clipped by 0 bases and J by 2 bases; unmatched bases: 1. Germline V gene data show CDR1 as SGDLS and CDR2 as YYNGEE. CDR3 length: 15 residues. The CDR3 DNA reads as TGTGCCAGCAGCGTAGGACTAGCGGACACAGATACGCAGTATTTT. This translates into CASSVGLADTDTQYF. The whole variable domain, remainder taken from reference TRBV9 and TRBJ2-3, is DSGVTQTPKHLITATGQRVTLRCSPRSGDLSVYWYQQSLDQGLQFLIQYYNGEERAKGNILERFSAQQFPDLHSELNLSSLELGDSALYFCASSVGLADTDTQYFGPGTRLTVL.

The gene calls are TRBV6-2 or TRBV6-3 and TRBJ1-1, with 8 bases lining up with TRBD1. The trim removed 6 bases at V and 4 bases at J, leaving 1 base unmatched. This CDR3 contains 12 residues. Germline CDR1 and CDR2: MNHEY and SVGEGT. The DNA of the CDR3 is TGTGCCAGCAGCAGGGGGCGCACTGAAGCTTTCTTT. It is translated as CASSRGRTEAFF.

The chain is built from TRBV25-1 and TRBJ2-3; 9 bases match TRBD2. The trim removed 4 bases at V and 5 bases at J, leaving 10 bases unmatched. Germline loops: CDR1 MGHDK, CDR2 SYGVNS. The CDR3 has 16 residues. The CDR3 DNA sequence: TGTGCCAGCAGTGTCCCTCTTGGGCGGGGGGGAGATACGCAGTATTTT. Protein: CASSVPLGRGGDTQYF.

The J gene is TRBJ1-2, the V gene TRBV13; TRBD1 matches 12 bases. The V segment lost 5 bases and the J segment 8 bases; nucleotides outside the gene matches: 9. The CDR3 has 15 residues. The germline CDR1 and CDR2 sequences are PRHDT and FYEKMQ (reference sequence). The CDR3 DNA reads TGTGCCAGCAGCAAGTGGGGACAGGGGGCGCAGGGCTACACCTTC. Translating gives CASSKWGQGAQGYTF.

The J gene is TRBJ1-3, the V gene TRBV6-6; the D gene is possibly TRBD1 (6 bases). V gave up 7 bases and J gave up 4 bases, with 17 bases separating them. The CDR3 covers 15 residues. CDR1 is MNHNY, CDR2 SVGAGI, per germline (reference sequence). In DNA, the CDR3 is TGTGCCAGCACAAGGAAGGGGGAAGCGGGAAACACCATATATTTT. Encoded protein: CASTRKGEAGNTIYF.

The CDR3 DNA reads as TGTGCCAGCTCCCTTAATGAAAAACTGTTTTTT. It codes for CASSLNEKLFF. The rearrangement uses TRBV12-3 or TRBV12-4 and TRBJ1-4; D unresolved. V was cut by 8 bases and J by 4 bases, with 5 bases left in between. CDR3 length: 11 amino acids.

This rearrangement joins TRBV9 to TRBJ2-2; TRBD1 matches at 7 bases. The V and J ends lost 1 base and 4 bases, in that order; junction bases with no gene match: 4. The length of the CDR3 is 15 residues. CDR1 SGDLS and CDR2 YYNGEE come from the germline V gene. CDR3 protein: CASSVTTGSTGELFF. CDR3 nucleotides: TGTGCCAGCAGCGTAACGACAGGGAGCACCGGGGAGCTGTTTTTT.

The chain recombines TRBV7-2 with TRBJ2-7; TRBD1 might be the D (6 bases). Between the trimmed V and J ends, which lost 5 bases and 1 base, there was a span of 6 bases. This CDR3 is built from 12 residues. Germline CDR1 reads SGHTA; CDR2 reads FQGNSA. CDR3 coding DNA: TGTGCCAGCAGCGGGACATCCTACGAGCAGTACTTC. Its translation is CASSGTSYEQYF.

The chain carries TRBV6-6 and TRBJ2-5, with D uncertain. CDR1 and CDR2 (germline): MNHNY, SVGAGI (reference sequence). V gave up 6 bases and J gave up 2 bases, with 4 bases separating them. This CDR3 contains 11 residues. CDR3 in amino acids: CASSRQETQYF. CDR3 sequence (DNA): TGTGCCAGCAGCCGTCAAGAGACCCAGTACTTC.

The chain carries TRBV7-2 and TRBJ2-1; D is possibly TRBD2 (7 bases). V was pared by 5 bases and J by 5 bases, with 16 bases between. The germline gives CDR1 SGHTA, CDR2 FQGNSA. The length of the CDR3 is 15 residues. In DNA, the CDR3 is TGTGCCAGCAGCCTAAGGGGGGGGCTGAACAATGAGCAGTTCTTC. Protein sequence: CASSLRGGLNNEQFF.

This clone was observed once. The chain recombines TRBV5-4 with TRBJ2-3, with D possibly matching TRBD2 (7 bases). The length of the CDR3 is 15 residues. CDR1 SGHNT and CDR2 YYREEE come from the germline V gene (reference sequence). The V and J ends lost 7 bases and 1 base respectively, with 16 bases between them. The CDR3 spells CASHEGGGRTDTQYF. The CDR3 DNA follows: TGTGCCAGCCACGAAGGGGGGGGACGCACAGATACGCAGTATTTT. The entire variable domain, with the rest obtained from reference TRBV5-4 and TRBJ2-3, is as follows: ETGVTQSPTHLIKTRGQQVTLRCSSQSGHNTVSWYQQALGQGPQFIFQYYREEENGRGNFPPRFSGLQFPNYSSELNVNALELDDSALYLCASHEGGGRTDTQYFGPGTRLTVL.

The chain links TRBV18 to TRBJ1-3; weak D call: TRBD1 (6 bases). Germline loops: CDR1 KGHSH, CDR2 LQKENI. The CDR3 extends over 16 amino acids. With 3 bases removed from V and 1 base from J, the gap between germline ends came to 13 bases. The CDR3 protein is CASSPYRELSGNTIYF. Here the CDR3 DNA reads TGTGCCAGCTCACCGTACAGGGAATTGTCTGGAAACACCATATATTTT.

V and J are TRBV18 and TRBJ2-1; 11 nucleotides align to TRBD2. Trimming removed 3 bases from V and 4 bases from J; junction bases left unmatched: 5. CDR3 length equals 16 residues. CDR1 KGHSH and CDR2 LQKENI come from the germline V gene. The CDR3 DNA is TGTGCCAGCTCACCGCAACTAGCGGGGGTTTACAATGAGCAGTTCTTC. Amino acids: CASSPQLAGVYNEQFF.

The V gene is TRBV7-3, the J gene TRBJ2-6, with TRBD1 matching over 8 bases. Germline CDR1 is SGHTA and CDR2 is FQGTGA. Trimming took 0 bases from V and 0 from J; bases not matched to a gene: 7. CDR3 length: 19 residues. The CDR3 spells CASSLTAGTGVSGANVLTF. CDR3 coding DNA: TGTGCCAGCAGCTTAACAGCCGGGACAGGAGTCTCTGGGGCCAACGTCCTGACTTTC.

The chain carries TRBV7-8 and TRBJ2-7; 8 bases line up with TRBD1. The germline V gene has CDR1 SGHVS and CDR2 FQNEAQ. The CDR3 is 13 amino acids. V trimming: 1 base; J trimming: 6 bases; junction bases outside the gene matches: 2. The CDR3 nucleotides read TGTGCCAGCAGCTTAGGGGACAGGTCCGAGCAGTACTTC. It encodes CASSLGDRSEQYF. Full variable domain (outside the CDR3, taken from reference TRBV7-8 and TRBJ2-7): GAGVSQSPRYKVAKRGQDVALRCDPISGHVSLFWYQQALGQGPEFLTYFQNEAQLDKSGLPSDRFFAERPEGSVSTLKIQRTQQEDSAVYLCASSLGDRSEQYFGPGTRLTVT.

This chain links TRBV11-3 with TRBJ2-2, with a possible D match to TRBD2 (5 bases). Germline V gene data show CDR1 as SGHNT and CDR2 as YENEEA. Trimming took 4 bases from V and 1 from J, leaving 19 bases between them. The CDR3 runs 18 residues. CDR3 coding DNA: TGTGCCAGCAGCTCAGTAGTCCGGGGAAGGTTGAACACCGGGGAGCTGTTTTTT. Residues: CASSSVVRGRLNTGELFF.

The chain has TRBV5-1 and TRBJ2-5, with TRBD2 identical over 9 bases. Germline trimming cut 3 bases from V and 6 bases from J; bases unmatched to any gene: 12. The CDR3 spans 16 residues. CDR1 and CDR2 from the germline V gene are SGHRS and YFSETQ. CDR3 DNA: TGCGCCAGCAGCTCCCTTGGCGGGGGGGCCGGGCAGACCCAGTACTTC. This sequence encodes CASSSLGGGAGQTQYF.

The chain couples TRBV29-1 to TRBJ1-1; D gene uncertain. Trimming cost V 4 bases and J 6 bases, with 12 bases left between them. Germline-derived CDR1 and CDR2 are SQVTM and ANQGSEA. The CDR3 totals 12 residues. CDR3 amino acids: CSVVWLLPEAFF. The CDR3 DNA reads TGCAGCGTTGTATGGCTCCTTCCTGAAGCTTTCTTT. Variable domain in full (rest from reference TRBV29-1 and TRBJ1-1): SAVISQKPSRDICQRGTSLTIQCQVDSQVTMMFWYRQQPGQSLTLIATANQGSEATYESGFVIDKFPISRPNLTFSTLTVSNMSPEDSSIYLCSVVWLLPEAFFGQGTRLTVV.

This clone appeared a single time. The chain couples TRBV19 to TRBJ1-5, with TRBD1 matching 7 bases. The V gene end was trimmed by 1 base and the J gene end by 7 bases; junction bases not matched to a gene: 4. This CDR3 is built from 14 residues. Per the germline V gene, CDR1 is LNHDA and CDR2 is SQIVND (reference sequence). CDR3 loop: CASSIGSGGQPQHF. The CDR3 DNA reads TGTGCCAGTAGTATAGGTTCAGGGGGGCAGCCCCAGCATTTT.

This chain links TRBV21-1 with TRBJ1-1. TRBV21-1 is designated a pseudogene. This CDR3 is 14 amino acids long. The CDR3 DNA sequence: TGTGCCAGCGGGTCTGGAGGGGAAGAGGATGAAGCTTTCTTT. Protein sequence: CASGSGGEEDEAFF.

The gene calls are TRBV7-2 and TRBJ2-5; D may be TRBD2 (5 bases). CDR3 size: 15 residues. Per germline, CDR1 SGHTA and CDR2 FQGNSA. Trimming pared 3 bases from V and 0 bases from J, leaving 11 bases between. CDR3 region: CASSFGGGYQETQYF. CDR3 nucleotides: TGTGCCAGCAGCTTTGGCGGCGGGTACCAAGAGACCCAGTACTTC.

The V call is TRBV29-1, the J call TRBJ1-5; TRBD1 is a possible D gene (5 bases). In germline, CDR1 is SQVTM, CDR2 ANQGSEA. V was pared by 5 bases and J by 3 bases, with 11 bases between. The CDR3 is 13 residues long. Written as DNA, the CDR3 is TGCAGCGTTCTTAGGGGCAACAATCAGCCCCAGCATTTT. Translation: CSVLRGNNQPQHF. Looking up the rest from reference TRBV29-1 and TRBJ1-5 gives the full variable domain: SAVISQKPSRDICQRGTSLTIQCQVDSQVTMMFWYRQQPGQSLTLIATANQGSEATYESGFVIDKFPISRPNLTFSTLTVSNMSPEDSSIYLCSVLRGNNQPQHFGDGTRLSIL.

The rearrangement joins TRBV5-1 to TRBJ1-6, with TRBD1 identical over 7 bases. The CDR3 totals 15 residues. Trimming took 4 bases from V and 8 from J; bases not matched to a gene: 9. The V gene's germline CDR1 is SGHRS and CDR2 YFSETQ. CDR3 in DNA: TGCGCCAGCAGCCGACAGGGAAGAACCGATTCACCCCTCCACTTT. This sequence encodes CASSRQGRTDSPLHF.

This rearrangement joins TRBV30 to TRBJ1-6; a possible D gene is TRBD1 (6 bases). Germline values: CDR1 GTSNPN, CDR2 SVGIG (reference sequence). Trimming removed 8 bases at V and 6 bases at J, with 17 bases between. This CDR3 contains 14 residues. CDR3 residues: CAGQTENSNSPLHF. The CDR3 coding sequence is TGTGCCGGACAGACGGAGAATTCTAATTCACCCCTCCACTTT.

The rearrangement links TRBV6-7 to TRBJ1-5; a weak D match, TRBD1 (5 bases). TRBV6-7 is recorded as an ORF, its role being uncertain. The V and J ends lost 0 bases and 2 bases respectively, with 5 bases between them. CDR3 size: 14 residues. The CDR3 DNA reads TGTGCCAGCAGTTACTCAGGGGGCAATCAGCCCCAGCATTTT. Protein: CASSYSGGNQPQHF.